This paragraph reports one T cell receptor beta chain. There is no known antigen for this receptor. Base qualities are missing; no much larger clone stands one base away. This record belongs to a study of breast tumors, draining lymph nodes, adjacent tissues (TCRdb year 2016). For the study in its entirety: TCR beta repertoires were compared across tumor, adjacent nontumor tissue and axillary lymph nodes obtained from breast cancer patients. In human breast cancer, the study set out to assess how tumor, surrounding tissue and draining lymph node repertoires relate to one another and whether T cells might be exchanged between them.

Results the study describes overall, beyond this receptor: Rather than being directly demonstrated, the conclusion that tumor T cells originate in lymph nodes was presented as consistent with a hypothesis. Tumor T-cell repertoires showed less diversity than lymph node repertoires and more diversity than nontumor tissue repertoires, and tumor T-cell repertoires showed preferential V and J gene usage. The similarity between tumor and nontumor tissue repertoires was significantly greater in luminal-like breast cancer than in basal-like breast cancer. The data were considered consistent with most tumor T cells being derived from the lymph node and subsequently expanding within tumor tissue.

For sequencing, an Illumina HiSeq 2000 was employed. TCR beta chain libraries were generated through multiplex PCR amplification. High-throughput sequencing was used to analyze the amplified TCR beta chain products. The public reads were quality trimmed at Q25 with fastp and then assembled into clones with MiXCR by TCRdb, keeping productive beta chains. Entries are consolidated by CDR3 protein sequence, retaining the most common genes and DNA. In all, the sample holds under 35,000 distinct CDR3 sequences, and about 63% of those were seen once. Together, the top ten hold 15% to 20% of the sample. The germline V gene (reference sequence) yields PRHDT for CDR1 and FYEKMQ for CDR2. V lost 0 bases and J lost 3 bases, and the count of bases not matched to a germline gene is 4. The cysteine opens and the phenylalanine closes a CDR3 of 15 amino acids. Only the CDR3 part of the read is kept: 45 bases, read in frame from the first base.

Sample: breast tumor tissue. The TCR comes from a female donor with breast cancer. Some clones in this sample may be carry-over from other donors' samples. The receptor chain draws on TRBV13 and TRBJ2-7, with 8 bases aligning to TRBD1. The sequenced DNA: TGTGCCAGCAGCTTAGGCCAAACAGGGGGCTACGAGCAGTACTTC. Translated, this gives CASSLGQTGGYEQYF. With the portions outside the CDR3 filled from the reference TRBV13 and TRBJ2-7 genes, the complete variable region becomes AAGVIQSPRHLIKEKRETATLKCYPIPRHDTVYWYQQGPGQDPQFLISFYEKMQSDKGSIPDRFSAQQFSDYHSELNMSSLELGDSALYFCASSLGQTGGYEQYFGPGTRLTVT.